This TCR beta chain is from a study of neoadjuvant anti-PD-1 for oral cavity cancer. Study outcomes and limitations: Treg/Th17 ratio rose with pretreatment blood and fell with post-treatment tumor TCRbeta clonality. TCR analyses covered only a few patients per response group.

The CDR3 consists of 14 residues. V was pared by 5 bases and J by 2 bases, with 10 bases between. The germline CDR1 and CDR2 sequences are SGHTA and FQGNSA. Time point reported: after neoadjuvant nivolumab, at surgical resection. Patients were newly diagnosed with stage II-IVA oral cavity squamous cell carcinoma without prior systemic or radiation treatment. Worth noting for this clone: The antigen remains unidentified.

Profiled with immunoSEQ multiplex PCR; TCRdb holds only in-frame clones, not every one. Among roughly 46,000 clones listed, about 77% were seen once. The chain employs TRBV7-2 and TRBJ2-1, with D unresolved. This sample comprised PBMCs, obtained after nivolumab (anti-PD-1) treatment. This clonotype was obtained from a person aged 35-80 years with oral cavity squamous cell carcinoma. The CDR3 DNA follows: TGTGCCAGCAGCCCTGAGATGGCCTACAATGAGCAGTTCTTC. Amino acid sequence: CASSPEMAYNEQFF.